This note documents a single T cell receptor beta chain sequence. The sample originates from a study of blood T cell repertoires in COVID-19. Data came from immunoSEQ multiplex PCR; TCRdb stores just in-frame clones and leaves some out. Among about 190,000 clones listed, around 79% were seen once. The ends were cut back, 5 bases at V and 6 bases at J, with 17 bases in the middle. The CDR3 is 15 amino acids. Per the germline V gene, CDR1 is SEHNR and CDR2 is FQNEAQ (reference sequence). V gene TRBV7-9 combines with J gene TRBJ1-5; tentatively, D is TRBD1 (6 bases). Material: peripheral blood. The TCR comes from a woman aged 50 to 65 with acute or convalescent COVID-19. In DNA form, the CDR3 reads TGTGCCAGCAGCGGCGGCGGGGGGCGAGGTCAGCCCCAGCATTTT. It translates to CASSGGGGRGQPQHF. Together with reference TRBV7-9 and TRBJ1-5, the CDR3 gives the full variable domain: DTGVSQNPRHKITKRGQNVTFRCDPISEHNRLYWYRQTLGQGPEFLTYFQNEAQLEKSRLLSDRFSAERPKGSFSTLEIQRTEQGDSAMYLCASSGGGGRGQPQHFGDGTRLSIL.